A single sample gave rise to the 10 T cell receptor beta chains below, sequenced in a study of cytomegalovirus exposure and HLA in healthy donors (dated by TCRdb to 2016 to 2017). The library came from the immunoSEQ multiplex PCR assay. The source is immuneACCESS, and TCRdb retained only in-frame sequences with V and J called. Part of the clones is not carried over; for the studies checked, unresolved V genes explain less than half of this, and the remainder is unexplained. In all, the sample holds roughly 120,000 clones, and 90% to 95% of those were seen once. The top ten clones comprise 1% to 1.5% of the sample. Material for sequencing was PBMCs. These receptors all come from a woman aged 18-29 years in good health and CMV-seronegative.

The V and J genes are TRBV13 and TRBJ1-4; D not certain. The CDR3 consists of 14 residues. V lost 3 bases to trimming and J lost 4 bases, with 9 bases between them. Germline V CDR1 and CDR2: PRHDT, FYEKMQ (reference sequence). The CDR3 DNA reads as TGTGCCAGCAGCTTTCTTTCAGATAATGAAAAACTGTTTTTT. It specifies CASSFLSDNEKLFF.

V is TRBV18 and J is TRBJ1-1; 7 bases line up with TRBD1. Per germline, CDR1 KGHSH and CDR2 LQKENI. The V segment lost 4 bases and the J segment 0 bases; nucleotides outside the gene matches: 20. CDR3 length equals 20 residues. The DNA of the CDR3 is TGTGCCAGCTCACTAGCGTTGCTGACAGGGTTCGACACGTTGAACACTGAAGCTTTCTTT. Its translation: CASSLALLTGFDTLNTEAFF.

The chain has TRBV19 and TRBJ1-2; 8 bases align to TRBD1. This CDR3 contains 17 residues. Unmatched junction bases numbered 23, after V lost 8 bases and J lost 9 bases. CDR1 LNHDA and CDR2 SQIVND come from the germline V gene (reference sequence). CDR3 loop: CASGQTKTGVRLASYTF. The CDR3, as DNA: TGTGCCAGTGGACAGACAAAGACAGGGGTGCGGCTTGCGAGCTACACCTTC.

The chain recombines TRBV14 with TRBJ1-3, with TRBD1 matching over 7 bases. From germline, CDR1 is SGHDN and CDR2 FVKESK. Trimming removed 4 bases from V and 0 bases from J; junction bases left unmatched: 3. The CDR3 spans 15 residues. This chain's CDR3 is CASSLNRGSGNTIYF. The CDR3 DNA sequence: TGTGCCAGCAGCCTTAACAGGGGCTCTGGAAACACCATATATTTT.

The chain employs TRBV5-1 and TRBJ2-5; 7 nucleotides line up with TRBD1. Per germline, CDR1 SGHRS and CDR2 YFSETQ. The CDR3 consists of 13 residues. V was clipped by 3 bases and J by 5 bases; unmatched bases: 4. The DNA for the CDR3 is TGCGCCAGCAGCTCCGGACAGGCGGAGACCCAGTACTTC. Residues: CASSSGQAETQYF.

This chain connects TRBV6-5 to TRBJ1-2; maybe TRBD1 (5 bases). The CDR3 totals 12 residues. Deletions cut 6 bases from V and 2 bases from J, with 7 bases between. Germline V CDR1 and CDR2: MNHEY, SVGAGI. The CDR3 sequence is CASRGVNYGYTF. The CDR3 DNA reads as TGTGCCAGCAGAGGGGTGAACTATGGCTACACCTTC.

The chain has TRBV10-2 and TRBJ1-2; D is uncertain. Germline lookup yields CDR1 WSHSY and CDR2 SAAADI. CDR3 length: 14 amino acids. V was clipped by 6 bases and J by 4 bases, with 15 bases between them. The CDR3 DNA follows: TGCGCCAGCAGACCTAAATCGGGGAGCTATGGCTACACCTTC. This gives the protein CASRPKSGSYGYTF.

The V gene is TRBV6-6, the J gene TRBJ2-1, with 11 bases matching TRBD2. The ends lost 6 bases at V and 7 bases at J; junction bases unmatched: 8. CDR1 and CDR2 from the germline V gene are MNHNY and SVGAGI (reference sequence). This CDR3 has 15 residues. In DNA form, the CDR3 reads TGTGCCAGCAGCGAACTAGCGGGGGATTTTAATGAGCAGTTCTTC. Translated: CASSELAGDFNEQFF.

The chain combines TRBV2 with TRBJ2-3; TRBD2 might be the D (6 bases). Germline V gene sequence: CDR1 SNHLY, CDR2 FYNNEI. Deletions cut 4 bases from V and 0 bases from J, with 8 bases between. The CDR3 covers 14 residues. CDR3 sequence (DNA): TGTGCCAGCAGTGCGGGGGTTAGCACAGATACGCAGTATTTT. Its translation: CASSAGVSTDTQYF.

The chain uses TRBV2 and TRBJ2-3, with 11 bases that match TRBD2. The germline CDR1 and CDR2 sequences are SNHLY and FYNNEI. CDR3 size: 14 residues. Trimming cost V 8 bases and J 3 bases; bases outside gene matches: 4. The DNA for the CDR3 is TGTGCCAGCGCACTAGCGGGAGTAACAGATACGCAGTATTTT. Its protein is CASALAGVTDTQYF.